The clone carrying this TCR beta chain was counted ten times or more. This sample was included in a study of blood T cell repertoires in COVID-19. Sequencing used immunoSEQ multiplex PCR; TCRdb keeps in-frame clones, though not all of them. The data show over 200,000 clones, with 65% to 90% seen just once and approximately 2.4% held by the top ten. The germline CDR1 and CDR2 sequences are WNHNN and SYGVQD (reference sequence). V lost 4 bases, J lost 6 bases, and 11 bases stayed unmatched. This CDR3 is 16 amino acids long. The TCR was taken from a man aged 35 to 55 who had recovered from COVID-19. Material for sequencing was peripheral blood. This chain uses TRBV10-1 with TRBJ2-1; TRBD2 aligns across 8 bases. The CDR3 nucleotides read TGCGCCAGCAGTGCCCCTGGGGCGGGAGGTTCCAATGAGCAGTTCTTC. Translation gives CASSAPGAGGSNEQFF.